Sequencing of this T cell receptor beta chain was carried out in a study of response to subunit inactivated influenza vaccine (dated by TCRdb to the late 2010s). For context, the study as a whole: To follow how T cells responded to a trivalent subunit inactivated influenza vaccine, the researchers relied on deep quantitative profiling of the T cell receptor repertoire. Here is what the overall study found, with its caveats: It was suggested by the authors that each seasonal influenza vaccination may recruit only a limited number of new T cells.

The method behind the library was RT-PCR. This sample was sequenced with an Illumina HiSeq 2500. TCRdb reprocessing: public reads trimmed at Q25 with fastp, clones called with MiXCR, in-frame beta chains kept. Each CDR3 protein gets just one entry, which takes the most common genes and DNA from the rows behind it. This sample gives under 850,000 distinct CDR3 sequences in total; approximately 17% of them show up just once. The top ten hold approximately 10% of the sample. The germline V gene provides CDR1 MRHNA and CDR2 SNTAGT. Trimming leaves V shorter by 6 bases and J shorter by 4 bases, with the junction holding 6 bases beyond the gene matches. Inclusive of the bounding cysteine and phenylalanine, the CDR3 is 15 residues long. The kept DNA is CDR3 alone, 45 bases in frame from the first base. A remark on this clonotype: The specificity of this receptor is unknown. Base qualities are not provided; no much larger clone lies one nucleotide away.

The receptor chain draws on TRBV6-4 and TRBJ2-3, with TRBD2 identical over 11 junction bases. The sample was PBMCs from blood, taken roughly 5 days after vaccination. The TCR sequence derives from a man in his fifties or sixties who received an inactivated influenza vaccine. Donor details come from another sample of the same person, matched by shared clones. CDR3 protein: CASRSSGGAPDTQYF. In nucleotides, the sequence is TGTGCCAGCAGGAGTAGCGGGGGGGCGCCAGATACGCAGTATTTT.